This TCR beta chain was sequenced in a study of Ad26.COV2.S vaccination and SARS-CoV-2 variants. The treatment denotes: over 15 received Ad26.COV2.S at low or high dose, single or two shots; roughly five received placebo; per-sample allocation not given. The samples date from day 63 after the first vaccine or placebo injection. Comments on this clone: No antigen is known for it.

The data were produced by immunoSEQ multiplex PCR, yet TCRdb's version contains in-frame clones alone and is incomplete. This sample yields about 350,000 clones, of which about 85% are seen a single time; about 3.3% belongs to the top ten. This CDR3 is built from 14 residues. V was clipped by 3 bases and J by 5 bases, with 13 bases between them. CDR1 is WNHNN and CDR2 is SYGVQD in the germline V gene (reference sequence). Findings of the study overall: The TCR breadth and depth analyses may have produced an underestimate of total T cell responses. The authors reported substantial breadth in spike-specific CD8+ and CD4+ T cell responses after vaccination. With respect to non-spike TCR breadth, vaccine and placebo recipients were similar.

V usage is TRBV10-1 and J usage is TRBJ2-5; a possible D gene is TRBD1 (6 bases). The source of this sequence is a person between 18 and 60 years old who received the Ad26.COV2.S COVID-19 vaccine or a placebo. The input for sequencing was peripheral blood, taken in a trial of Ad26.COV2.S vaccine versus placebo. CDR3 region: CASSETGLGETQYF. For the CDR3, the DNA is TGCGCCAGCAGTGAAACAGGGTTGGGGGAGACCCAGTACTTC.